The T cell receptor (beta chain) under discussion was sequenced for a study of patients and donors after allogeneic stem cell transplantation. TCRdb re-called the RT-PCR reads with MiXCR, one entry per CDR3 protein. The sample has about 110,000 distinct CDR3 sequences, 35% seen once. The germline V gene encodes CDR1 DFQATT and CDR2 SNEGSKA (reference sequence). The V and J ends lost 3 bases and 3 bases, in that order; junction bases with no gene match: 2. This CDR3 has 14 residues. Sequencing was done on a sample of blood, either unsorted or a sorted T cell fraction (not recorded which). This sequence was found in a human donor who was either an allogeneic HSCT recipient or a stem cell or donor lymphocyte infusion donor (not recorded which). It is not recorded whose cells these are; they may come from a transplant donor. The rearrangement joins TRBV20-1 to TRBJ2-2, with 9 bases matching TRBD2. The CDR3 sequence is CSARRTSDTGELFF. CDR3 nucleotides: TGCAGTGCTAGGAGGACTAGCGACACCGGGGAGCTGTTTTTT.